This T cell receptor (beta chain) was profiled in a study of cytomegalovirus exposure and HLA in healthy donors. With respect to this clone: The antigen remains undetermined.

J gave up 4 bases and V 3 bases, and 5 bases lay outside the gene matches. This CDR3 comprises 15 residues. CDR1 and CDR2 (germline): MGHRA, YSYEKL. Regarding the study as a whole: V- and J-gene trimming of TCR beta was linked (in a later analysis) to a missense DCLRE1C variant.

Everyone who donated was a healthy bone marrow donor. The PCR had 60 Vbeta and 13 Jbeta primers. Sequenced by immunoSEQ multiplex PCR; TCRdb stores in-frame clones only, minus some. The repertoire holds more than 85,000 clones, 75% to 90% seen once, with 2.5% to 3% in the top ten. Material for sequencing was PBMCs. This clonotype was sampled from a man aged 35-49 years in good health and CMV-seronegative. This rearrangement joins TRBV4-1 to TRBJ2-3; 9 bases agree with TRBD2. In DNA, the CDR3 is TGCGCCAGCAGCCATCATGGACTAGCGTCAGATACGCAGTATTTT. Amino acids: CASSHHGLASDTQYF.